This record concerns one T cell receptor beta chain sequence. Its antigen is undetermined. Between the trimmed V and J ends, which lost 5 bases and 0 bases, there was a span of 10 bases. This CDR3 region has 14 residues. Germline CDR1 is SQVTM and CDR2 is ANQGSEA. The data stem from a study of T-cell reconstitution after alpha-beta-depleted transplantation in children. Whole-study findings and limits: At one year after transplant, newly produced T cells mostly accounted for T-cell counts and diversity. Alpha-beta T cells about two months after transplant reportedly derived from several hundred expanded graft clones. TCRbeta diversity was high at day 60 in some patients (a result of surviving recipient T cells and thymic progenitors).

Preparation of the TCRbeta library was carried out with unique molecular identifiers. TCRdb reprocessed the PCR reads via MiXCR and lists one record per CDR3 protein. The repertoire consists of some 350,000 distinct CDR3 sequences, with around 15% occurring once and the leading ten covering approximately 44%. The specimen comprised PBMCs, mostly from graft donor cells, sampled 360 days after TCRalphabeta/CD19-depleted stem cell transplant. The source is a male patient between 2 and 15 years old who had a stem cell transplant for acute lymphoblastic leukemia, so the T cells may come from the graft donor. The chain employs TRBV29-1 and TRBJ2-2; D remains unclear. CDR3 bases: TGCAGCGTTTCACCAGCCTCGAACACCGGGGAGCTGTTTTTT. It specifies CSVSPASNTGELFF.